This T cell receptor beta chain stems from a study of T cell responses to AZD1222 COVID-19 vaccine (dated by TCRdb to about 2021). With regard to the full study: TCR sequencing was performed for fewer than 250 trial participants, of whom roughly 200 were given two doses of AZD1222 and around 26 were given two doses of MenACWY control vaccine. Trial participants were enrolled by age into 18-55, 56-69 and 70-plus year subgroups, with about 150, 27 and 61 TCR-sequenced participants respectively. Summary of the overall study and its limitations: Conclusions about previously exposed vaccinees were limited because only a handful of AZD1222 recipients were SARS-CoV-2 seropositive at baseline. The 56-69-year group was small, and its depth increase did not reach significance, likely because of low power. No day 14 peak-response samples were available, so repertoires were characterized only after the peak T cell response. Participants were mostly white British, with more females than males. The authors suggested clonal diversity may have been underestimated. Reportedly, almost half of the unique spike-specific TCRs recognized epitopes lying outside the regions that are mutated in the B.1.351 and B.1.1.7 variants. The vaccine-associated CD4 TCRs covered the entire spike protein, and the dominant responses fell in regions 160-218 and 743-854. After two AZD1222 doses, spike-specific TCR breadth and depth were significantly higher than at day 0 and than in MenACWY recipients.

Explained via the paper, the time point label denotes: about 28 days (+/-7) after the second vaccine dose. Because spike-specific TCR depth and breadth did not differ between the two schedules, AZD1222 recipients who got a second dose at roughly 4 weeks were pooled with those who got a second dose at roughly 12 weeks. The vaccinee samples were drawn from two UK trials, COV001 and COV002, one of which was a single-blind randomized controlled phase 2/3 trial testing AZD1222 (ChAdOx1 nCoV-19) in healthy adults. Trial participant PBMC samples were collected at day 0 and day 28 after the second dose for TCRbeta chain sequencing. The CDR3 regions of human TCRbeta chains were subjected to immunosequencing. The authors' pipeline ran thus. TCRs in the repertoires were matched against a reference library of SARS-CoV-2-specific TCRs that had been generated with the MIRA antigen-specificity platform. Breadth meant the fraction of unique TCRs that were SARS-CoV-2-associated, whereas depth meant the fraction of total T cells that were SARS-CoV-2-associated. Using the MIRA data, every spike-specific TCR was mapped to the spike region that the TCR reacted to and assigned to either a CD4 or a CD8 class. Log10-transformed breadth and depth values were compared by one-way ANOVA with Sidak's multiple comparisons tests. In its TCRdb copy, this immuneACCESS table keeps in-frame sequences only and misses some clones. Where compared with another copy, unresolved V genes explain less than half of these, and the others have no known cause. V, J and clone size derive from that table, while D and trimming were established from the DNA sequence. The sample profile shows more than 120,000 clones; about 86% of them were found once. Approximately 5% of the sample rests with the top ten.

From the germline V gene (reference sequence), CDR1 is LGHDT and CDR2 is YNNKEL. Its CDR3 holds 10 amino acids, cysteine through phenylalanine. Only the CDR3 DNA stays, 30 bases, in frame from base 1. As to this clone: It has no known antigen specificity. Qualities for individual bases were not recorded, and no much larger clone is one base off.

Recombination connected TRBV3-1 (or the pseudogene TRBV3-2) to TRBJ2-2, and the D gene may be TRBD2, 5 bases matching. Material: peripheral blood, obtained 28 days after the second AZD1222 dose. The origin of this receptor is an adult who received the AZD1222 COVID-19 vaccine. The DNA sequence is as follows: TGTTCCCGAGGGACCGGGGAGCTGTTTTTT. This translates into CSRGTGELFF.